This entry describes one T cell receptor (beta chain). This specimen comes from a study of T-cell memory formation after mild COVID-19. Whole-study context: TCR clusters were mostly donor specific.

Germline loops: CDR1 DFQATT, CDR2 SNEGSKA (reference sequence). The CDR3 length is 14 residues. The V and J ends lost 1 base and 3 bases respectively, with 10 bases between them. Each CDR3 protein gets one entry after TCRdb re-called the 5' RACE reads with MiXCR. This table holds 350,000 to 450,000 distinct CDR3 sequences, 20% to 25% found once. The sequence derives from an adult woman who had mild COVID-19 (a few samples of this study predate the infection). Cell type and time point are not known. The specimen was PBMCs or a T cell subset sorted from them (not recorded which). The chain joins TRBV20-1 to TRBJ1-5; D unclear. Written as DNA, the CDR3 is TGCAGTGCTAGAGGCATCCGCTACAATCAGCCCCAGCATTTT. Amino acids: CSARGIRYNQPQHF.